Listed below are T cell receptor beta chains from one sample, sequenced in a study of blood T cell repertoires in COVID-19. The assay was immunoSEQ multiplex PCR, and TCRdb's table has in-frame clones only and misses some. In the table there are some 200,000 clones, 84% of which are singletons. Sequences were obtained from peripheral blood. Receptor source: a human donor in a cohort sampled during active COVID-19. The CDR3 runs from the conserved cysteine through the conserved F or W. A D gene is named only where the DNA matches it firmly. Size values are once, few and many counts, or a class for expanded clones, and some rows have none.

NA | TRBD1 | TRBJ1-2 | TRBV7-8 | TGTGCCAGCAGCTTCACAGGGGGCGGCTATGGCTACACCTTC | CASSFTGGGYGYTF
NA | NA | TRBJ1-2 | TRBV7-2 | TGTGCCAGCAGCCGGGACATGGGAGCTGGCTACACCTTC | CASSRDMGAGYTF
NA | TRBD2 | TRBJ2-1 | TRBV27 | TGTGCCAGCAGTTTAATGCGCTCCGGACTAGCCACCCTTGGTGAGCAGTTCTTC | CASSLMRSGLATLGEQFF
NA | TRBD1 | TRBJ2-5 | TRBV27 | TGTGCCAGCAGTCCGAGCAAGACAGGGGGCATCACTGAGACCCAGTACTTC | CASSPSKTGGITETQYF
NA | TRBD2 | TRBJ2-1 | TRBV6-5 | TGTGCCAGCAGTTCACCGACTAGCGGGTCCTACAATGAGCAGTTCTTC | CASSSPTSGSYNEQFF
NA | NA | TRBJ1-5 | TRBV28 | TGTGCCAGCAGCATAGCACCCGGGGGGCCTCAGCCCCAGCATTTT | CASSIAPGGPQPQHF
NA | NA | TRBJ2-7 | TRBV9 | TGTGCCAGCAGCCCCGACCCCGCAGGGGCCTACGAGCAGTACTTC | CASSPDPAGAYEQYF
NA | TRBD1 | TRBJ2-5 | TRBV5-1 | TGCGCCAGCAGCTTACCACAGGGGAACCAAGAGACCCAGTACTTC | CASSLPQGNQETQYF
few | NA | TRBJ1-2 | TRBV12-3/TRBV12-4 | TGTGCCAGCAGCCTACGGTCCTATGGCTACACCTTC | CASSLRSYGYTF
NA | TRBD2 | TRBJ2-2 | TRBV3-1/TRBV3-2 | TGTGCCAGCAGCCAACCCCGAGGGAGCGGGAGAGGCGGGGAGCTGTTTTTT | CASSQPRGSGRGGELFF
once | TRBD2 | TRBJ2-1 | TRBV27 | TGTGCCAGCAGTTTAATGAGCGGGAGGGCCTACAATGAGCAGTTCTTC | CASSLMSGRAYNEQFF
NA | TRBD2 | TRBJ2-3 | TRBV19 | TGTGCCAGTAGTATATACAGATTCGGGGGGAGCGCAGATACGCAGTATTTT | CASSIYRFGGSADTQYF
NA | NA | TRBJ2-7 | TRBV10-1 | TGCGCCAGCAGTGAGTCAACAGGTCGTCACGAGCAGTACTTC | CASSESTGRHEQYF
few | TRBD1 | TRBJ2-7 | TRBV5-1 | TGCGCCAGCAGCTTCGCGTGGGACAGGGGGCTGTCCTCCTACGAGCAGTACTTC | CASSFAWDRGLSSYEQYF
once | TRBD1 | TRBJ1-5 | TRBV19 | TGTGCCAGCCACCCGGGACAGGGAAGGGATCAGCCCCAGCATTTT | CASHPGQGRDQPQHF
NA | TRBD2 | TRBJ2-5 | TRBV27 | TGTGCCAGCAGTACCTATGGACTAGGCCAAGAGACCCAGTACTTC | CASSTYGLGQETQYF
few | NA | TRBJ2-1 | TRBV11-2 | TGTGCCAGCAGCTTAGCACTTCGTGAGCAGTTCTTC | CASSLALREQFF
NA | TRBD1 | TRBJ1-2 | TRBV3-1/TRBV3-2 | TGTGCCAGCAGCCAGTTTTCATCGGGACAGGTAAACTATGGCTACACCTTC | CASSQFSSGQVNYGYTF
NA | NA | TRBJ1-1 | TRBV28 | TGTGCCAGTCAACAGGGTGCGAACACTGAAGCTTTCTTT | CASQQGANTEAFF
NA | NA | TRBJ1-2 | TRBV15 | TGTGCCACCAGTCCCCTGTCAGGAAGCTATGGCTACACCTTC | CATSPLSGSYGYTF
NA | NA | TRBJ2-1 | TRBV28 | TGTGCCAGCAGTTCCCCCAAGCGTTACTACAATGAGCAGTTCTTC | CASSSPKRYYNEQFF
few | TRBD2 | TRBJ2-7 | TRBV27 | TGTGCCAGCAGTGGCCTAGCGGGGTTCTACGAGCAGTACTTC | CASSGLAGFYEQYF
NA | TRBD2 | TRBJ2-5 | TRBV4-2 | TGTGCCAGCAGCCAAGTCTGGGCGAAACTAGCGGGAGGCTCCCAAGAGACCCAGTACTTC | CASSQVWAKLAGGSQETQYF
NA | TRBD1 | TRBJ2-7 | TRBV2 | TGTGCCAGCAGGCCGGACAGGATCTCCTACGAGCAGTACTTC | CASRPDRISYEQYF
few | NA | TRBJ2-1 | TRBV7-2 | TGTGCCAGCAGCGCGGGATACAATGAGCAGTTCTTC | CASSAGYNEQFF
NA | NA | TRBJ2-3 | TRBV28 | TGTGCCAGCAGTTTAAAAGCCACGCGTACAGATACGCAGTATTTT | CASSLKATRTDTQYF
NA | TRBD1 | TRBJ2-2 | TRBV30 | TGTGCCTGGCGGCGGGGGACAGGGGGGGACACCGGGGAGCTGTTTTTT | CAWRRGTGGDTGELFF
NA | NA | TRBJ2-3 | TRBV27 | TGTGCCAGCAGTCCATGGGCCCCAGGGCTGCCAGATACGCAGTATTTT | CASSPWAPGLPDTQYF
NA | TRBD2 | TRBJ2-3 | TRBV7-9 | TGTGCCAGCAGCCCACTAGCGCCTAGCACAGATACGCAGTATTTT | CASSPLAPSTDTQYF
NA | NA | TRBJ1-4 | TRBV3-1/TRBV3-2 | TGTGCCAGCAGCCCCCGAGGGAATGAAAAACTGTTTTTT | CASSPRGNEKLFF
NA | TRBD1 | TRBJ2-1 | TRBV11-2 | TGTGCCAGCAGACGGCTACAGGGGGCCCGTGAGCAGTTCTTC | CASRRLQGAREQFF
NA | TRBD2 | TRBJ2-1 | TRBV5-4 | TGTGCCAGCAGCACATCGGGACTAATCTACAATGAGCAGTTCTTC | CASSTSGLIYNEQFF
NA | NA | TRBJ1-2 | TRBV30 | TGTGCCTGGAACGGAGGGGGGGACTATGGCTACACCTTC | CAWNGGGDYGYTF
NA | TRBD2 | TRBJ2-3 | TRBV4-2 | TGTGCCAGCAGCCAACTAGCGGGAGACACAGATACGCAGTATTTT | CASSQLAGDTDTQYF
NA | NA | TRBJ1-2 | TRBV28 | TGTGCCAGCAGTTCCTCTAACTATGGCTACACCTTC | CASSSSNYGYTF
NA | TRBD2 | TRBJ2-3 | TRBV30 | TGTGCCTGGAGTCCTAGCGGAAGCACAGATACGCAGTATTTT | CAWSPSGSTDTQYF
NA | TRBD2 | TRBJ2-2 | TRBV2 | TGTGCCAGCGCCCCGAGGGCGGGAGGAATAACCGGGGAGCTGTTTTTT | CASAPRAGGITGELFF
NA | NA | TRBJ2-7 | TRBV7-2 | TGTGCCAGCAGCTTAGACGGCGGGGCTCGGGAGCAGTACTTC | CASSLDGGAREQYF
NA | TRBD2 | TRBJ2-7 | TRBV5-4 | TGTGCCAGCAGCCCAGGACTAGCGGGAGGTGTTAGCTACGAGCAGTACTTC | CASSPGLAGGVSYEQYF
NA | TRBD1 | TRBJ1-5 | TRBV18 | TGTGCCAGCTCGCCCGGGACAGGGGGCAATCAGCCCCAGCATTTT | CASSPGTGGNQPQHF
once | TRBD2 | TRBJ2-3 | TRBV24-1 | TGTGCCACGCAGACGGGGGCGGGAGGGCCAGCAGATACGCAGTATTTT | CATQTGAGGPADTQYF
NA | NA | TRBJ1-5 | TRBV6-2/TRBV6-3 | TGTGCCAGCAGCGGTAGAGGTTACAATCAGCCCCAGCATTTT | CASSGRGYNQPQHF
NA | TRBD1 | TRBJ1-5 | TRBV4-1 | TGCGCCAGCAGCCCGGCAGCAGGGGGCGCGGGCAATCAGCCCCAGCATTTT | CASSPAAGGAGNQPQHF
once | TRBD1 | TRBJ2-7 | TRBV3-1/TRBV3-2 | TGTGCCAGCAGCCAAGCAGGGGGCAGTTACGAGCAGTACTTC | CASSQAGGSYEQYF
NA | NA | TRBJ1-1 | TRBV3-1/TRBV3-2 | TGTGCCAGCGCGAATATGAACACTGAAGCTTTCTTT | CASANMNTEAFF
NA | NA | TRBJ2-3 | TRBV18 | TGTGCCAGCTCACCACCGAATAGCGATCTGAATACGCAGTATTTT | CASSPPNSDLNTQYF
once | TRBD2 | TRBJ2-1 | TRBV3-1/TRBV3-2 | TGTGCCAGCAGCCAAAGCGGGGCCAATGAGCAGTTCTTC | CASSQSGANEQFF
NA | NA | TRBJ2-1 | TRBV6-5 | TGTGCCAGCAGTTACGCGGTTTCAACCCCCTACAATGAGCAGTTCTTC | CASSYAVSTPYNEQFF
NA | TRBD1 | TRBJ1-6 | TRBV18 | TGTGCCAGCTCCCAAGACTGGACAGGGGATTCACCCCTCCACTTT | CASSQDWTGDSPLHF
NA | NA | TRBJ1-6 | TRBV6-5 | TGTGCCAGCAGTAGGGAGGTACCCTATAATTCACCCCTCCACTTT | CASSREVPYNSPLHF
NA | TRBD2 | TRBJ2-1 | TRBV4-1 | TGCGCCAGCAGCCAAGCCTCTCTACTAGCGGTCAATGAGCAGTTCTTC | CASSQASLLAVNEQFF
NA | NA | TRBJ2-7 | TRBV30 | TGTGCCTGGAGCCTTGGAGGCCCTGGTTACGAGCAGTACTTC | CAWSLGGPGYEQYF
NA | TRBD2 | TRBJ2-7 | TRBV29-1 | TGCAGCGTTGATGTAGCGGGGAGTTACTACGAGCAGTACTTC | CSVDVAGSYYEQYF
few | NA | TRBJ2-7 | TRBV7-9 | TGTGCCAGCAGCGAAGGGGGATGGAAGCAGTACTTC | CASSEGGWKQYF